What follows are 11 T cell receptor beta chains derived from one specimen sequenced in a study of T cell clonality in common variable immunodeficiency. Libraries were prepared by immunoSEQ multiplex PCR; TCRdb keeps only in-frame clonotypes and omits some of them. The sample contains some 38,000 clones, none of them singletons. The sample was peripheral blood mononuclear cells. The receptors here all came from a person aged 18-70 years in good health.

This clone was observed at least ten times. The CDR3 is cut off 3 residues early in the read; its end comes from the germline J gene. The chain uses TRBV5-4 and TRBJ2-1, with 7 bases aligning to TRBD1. The V gene end was trimmed by 4 bases and the J gene end by 1 base; junction bases not matched to a gene: 2. This CDR3 is built from 14 residues. The germline V gene has CDR1 SGHNT and CDR2 YYREEE (reference sequence). The CDR3 spells CASSPQGSYNEQFF. The sequenced part of the CDR3 DNA is TGTGCCAGCAGCCCACAGGGGTCCTACAATGAG.

In this sample, this clone turned up many times. From the germline J gene comes the end of the CDR3, since the read stops 3 residues before it. The chain is built from TRBV10-3 and TRBJ2-1, with TRBD1 identical over 12 bases. V trimming: 6 bases; J trimming: 7 bases; junction bases outside the gene matches: 7. The CDR3 runs 15 residues. The germline gives CDR1 ENHRY, CDR2 SYGVKD. The chain's CDR3 is CAIRDGTGGNNEQFF. CDR3 bases read: TGTGCCATCAGGGACGGGACAGGGGGCAATAATGAG.

This clone showed up many times. Read data end 3 residues before the CDR3 end; the end is taken from the germline J gene. The chain joins TRBV30 to TRBJ1-5; maybe TRBD1 (5 bases). V gave up 1 base and J gave up 9 bases, with 19 bases separating them. Germline V gene sequence: CDR1 GTSNPN, CDR2 SVGIG (reference sequence). This CDR3 has 15 residues. The sequenced CDR3 bases are TGTGCCTGGAGTGGAGGTCCTCACCAGGGAGGGCCC. It encodes CAWSGGPHQGGP. The full CDR3 protein reads CAWSGGPHQGGPQHF.

This clone appeared many times. The read ends 3 residues early relative to the CDR3; the germline J gene fills the gap. The chain combines TRBV30 with TRBJ2-2; a possible D gene is TRBD1 (6 bases). Deletions cut 3 bases from V and 8 bases from J, with 10 bases between. This CDR3 region has 12 residues. Looked up from germline, CDR1 is GTSNPN and CDR2 is SVGIG (reference sequence). This CDR3 reads CAWRKGEGELFF. The part of the CDR3 DNA that was read is TGTGCCTGGAGAAAGGGGGAGGGGGAG.

This clone has ten or more counts. The read stops 3 residues short of the end of the CDR3; the missing end is completed from the germline J gene. V is TRBV12-3 or TRBV12-4 and J is TRBJ2-1; 11 bases map to TRBD2. The CDR3 totals 15 residues. V was pared by 5 bases and J by 5 bases, with 5 bases of the junction left unmatched. The CDR3 bases that were read are TGTGCCAGCAGTACCGGGACTAGCGGTAACAATGAG. The encoded protein is CASSTGTSGNNE. The whole CDR3 region reads CASSTGTSGNNEQFF.

This clone was counted many times. The read falls 3 residues short of the CDR3 end, and the missing part is taken from the germline J gene. The genes are TRBV7-9 and TRBJ2-1, with a tentative D call TRBD2 (6 bases). Germline CDR1 SEHNR, CDR2 FQNEAQ (reference sequence). The CDR3 sequence is 14 residues long. V lost 7 bases, J lost 4 bases, and 14 bases lay in between. CDR3 protein: CASTGGWRYNEQFF. CDR3 DNA, as far as it was read: TGTGCCAGCACCGGGGGTTGGAGGTACAATGAG.

The sample holds many counts of this clone. The missing CDR3 end, 3 residues past where the read stops, is filled in from the germline J gene. The chain couples TRBV11-1 to TRBJ2-5; D possibly corresponds to TRBD1 (6 bases). CDR3 length equals 15 residues. V was cut by 7 bases and J by 3 bases, with 18 bases left in between. Per the germline V gene, CDR1 is SGHAT and CDR2 is FQDESV (reference sequence). CDR3 protein: CASKGTGYAEETQYF. The covered CDR3 bases are TGTGCCAGCAAGGGAACAGGGTACGCTGAAGAGACC. The whole variable domain, filled in from reference TRBV11-1 and TRBJ2-5, reads EAEVAQSPRYKITEKSQAVAFWCDPISGHATLYWYRQILGQGPELLVQFQDESVVDDSQLPKDRFSAERLKGVDSTLKIQPAELGDSAMYLCASKGTGYAEETQYFGPGTRLLVL.

This clone showed up many times. The CDR3 extends 3 residues past the end of the read, so its final part is completed from the germline J gene. Other DNA sequences from this sample encode an identical CDR3 as well. V usage is TRBV20-1 and J usage is TRBJ2-3, with 8 positions matching TRBD2. V lost 6 bases to trimming and J lost 2 bases; unmatched junction nucleotides: 13. This CDR3 is 16 amino acids long. From germline, CDR1 is DFQATT and CDR2 SNEGSKA (reference sequence). The covered CDR3 bases are TGCAGTGCAAAGGGAGGCGGGACTAGATACACAGATACG. This sequence encodes CSAKGGGTRYTDT. In full, the CDR3 is CSAKGGGTRYTDTQYF.

This clone was observed at least ten times. The covered CDR3 bases are TGTGCCAGCAGTTACACCTCAGTGGACGAG. Protein product: CASSYTSVDE. The whole CDR3 region reads CASSYTSVDEQYF. The rearrangement uses TRBV6-2 or TRBV6-3 and TRBJ2-7; D is unclear. The missing CDR3 end, 3 residues past where the read stops, is filled in from the germline J gene. Germline V lookup: CDR1 MNHEY, CDR2 SVGEGT. Deletions cut 2 bases from V and 5 bases from J, with 10 bases between. CDR3 size: 13 residues.

This clone was counted at least ten times. The read halts 3 residues ahead of the CDR3 end, with the missing end drawn from the germline J gene. The chain is built from TRBV5-1 and TRBJ2-5, with D perhaps matching TRBD2 (6 bases). The ends were cut back, 3 bases at V and 3 bases at J, with 9 bases in the middle. The CDR3 has 13 amino acids. Germline V gene data show CDR1 as SGHRS and CDR2 as YFSETQ. The CDR3 DNA, read in part, is TGCGCCAGCAGCTCCAGGGAGGAAGAGACC. Its translation: CASSSREEET. The full CDR3 is CASSSREEETQYF.

This clone was detected many times. The DNA ends 3 residues before the CDR3 does, and the rest of the CDR3 is filled in from the germline J gene. This chain links TRBV19 with TRBJ2-2, with 12 bases matching TRBD1. Germline lookup yields CDR1 LNHDA and CDR2 SQIVND (reference sequence). Germline trimming cut 4 bases from V and 3 bases from J; bases unmatched to any gene: 12. The CDR3 consists of 19 residues. The sequenced CDR3 bases are TGTGCCAGTAGTACCCGACCCCCGGGACAGGGGGCTTACACCGGGGAG. Residues: CASSTRPPGQGAYTGE. The complete CDR3 sequence is CASSTRPPGQGAYTGELFF.